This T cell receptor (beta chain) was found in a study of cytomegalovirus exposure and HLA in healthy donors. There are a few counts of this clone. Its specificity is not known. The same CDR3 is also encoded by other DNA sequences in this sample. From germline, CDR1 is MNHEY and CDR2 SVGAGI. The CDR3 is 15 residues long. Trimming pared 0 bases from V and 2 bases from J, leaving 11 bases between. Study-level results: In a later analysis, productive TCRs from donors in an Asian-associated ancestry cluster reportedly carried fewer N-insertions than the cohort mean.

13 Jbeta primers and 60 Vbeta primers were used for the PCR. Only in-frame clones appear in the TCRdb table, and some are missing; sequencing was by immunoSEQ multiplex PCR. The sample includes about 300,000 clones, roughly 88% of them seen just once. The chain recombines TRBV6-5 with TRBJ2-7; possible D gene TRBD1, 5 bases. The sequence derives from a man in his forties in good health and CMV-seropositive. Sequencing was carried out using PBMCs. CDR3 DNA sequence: TGTGCCAGCAGTTACTCGAGGCAGGGAACCTACGAGCAGTACTTC. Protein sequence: CASSYSRQGTYEQYF.